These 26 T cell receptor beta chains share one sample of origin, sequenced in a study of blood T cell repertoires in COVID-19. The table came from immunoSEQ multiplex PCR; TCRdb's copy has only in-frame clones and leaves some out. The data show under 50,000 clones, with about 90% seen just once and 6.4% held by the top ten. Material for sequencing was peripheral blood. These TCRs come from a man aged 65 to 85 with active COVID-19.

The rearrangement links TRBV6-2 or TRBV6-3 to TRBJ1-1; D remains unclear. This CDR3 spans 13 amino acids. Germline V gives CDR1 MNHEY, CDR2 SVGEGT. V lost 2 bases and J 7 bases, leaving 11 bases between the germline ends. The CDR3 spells CASSYGLGYEAFF. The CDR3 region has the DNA TGTGCCAGCAGTTACGGATTGGGCTATGAAGCTTTCTTT.

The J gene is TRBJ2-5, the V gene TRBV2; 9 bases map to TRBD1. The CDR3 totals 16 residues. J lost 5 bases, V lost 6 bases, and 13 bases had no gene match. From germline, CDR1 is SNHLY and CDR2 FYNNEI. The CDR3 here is CASRPGGGTGMETQYF. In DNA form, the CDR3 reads TGTGCCAGCAGACCCGGGGGTGGGACAGGGATGGAGACCCAGTACTTC.

CDR3 region: CASSPPGTGLNTEAFF. The CDR3 DNA sequence: TGTGCCAGCAGCCCGCCCGGGACAGGGCTGAACACTGAAGCTTTCTTT. The V call is TRBV3-1 (or the pseudogene TRBV3-2), the J call TRBJ1-1, with 9 bases that match TRBD1. The germline gives CDR1 LGHDT, CDR2 YNNKEL (reference sequence). CDR3 length equals 16 residues. V shed 4 bases and J 0 bases; nucleotides not matched to a gene: 6.

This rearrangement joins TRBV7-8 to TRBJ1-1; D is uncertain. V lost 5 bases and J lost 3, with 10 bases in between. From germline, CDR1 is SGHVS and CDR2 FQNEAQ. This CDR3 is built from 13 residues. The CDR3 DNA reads TGTGCCAGCAGCCGACTGCGGGACACTGAAGCTTTCTTT. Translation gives CASSRLRDTEAFF.

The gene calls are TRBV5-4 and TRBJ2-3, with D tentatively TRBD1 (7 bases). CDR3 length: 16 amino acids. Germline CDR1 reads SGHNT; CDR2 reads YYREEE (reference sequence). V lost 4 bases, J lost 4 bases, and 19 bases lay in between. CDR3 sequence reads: CASSDIWRGRSDTQYF. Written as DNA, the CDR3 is TGTGCCAGCAGCGATATATGGAGGGGGCGGTCAGATACGCAGTATTTT.

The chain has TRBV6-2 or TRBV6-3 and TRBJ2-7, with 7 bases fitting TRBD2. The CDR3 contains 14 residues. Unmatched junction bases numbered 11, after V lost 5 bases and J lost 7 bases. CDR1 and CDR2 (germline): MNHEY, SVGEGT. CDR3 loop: CASSPWGGIREQYF. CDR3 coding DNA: TGTGCCAGCAGTCCCTGGGGGGGGATCCGGGAGCAGTACTTC.

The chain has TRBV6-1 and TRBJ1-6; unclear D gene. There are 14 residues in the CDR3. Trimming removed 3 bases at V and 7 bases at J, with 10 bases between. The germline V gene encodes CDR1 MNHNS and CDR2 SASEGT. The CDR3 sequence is CASSDRHINSPLHF. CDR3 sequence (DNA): TGTGCCAGCAGTGACAGACATATCAATTCACCCCTCCACTTT.

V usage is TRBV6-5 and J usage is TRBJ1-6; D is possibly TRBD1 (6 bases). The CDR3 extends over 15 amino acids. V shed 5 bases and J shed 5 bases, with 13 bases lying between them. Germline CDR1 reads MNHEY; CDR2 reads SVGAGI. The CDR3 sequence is CASSTRTVNNSPLHF. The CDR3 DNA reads TGTGCCAGCAGTACTAGGACAGTTAATAATTCACCCCTCCACTTT.

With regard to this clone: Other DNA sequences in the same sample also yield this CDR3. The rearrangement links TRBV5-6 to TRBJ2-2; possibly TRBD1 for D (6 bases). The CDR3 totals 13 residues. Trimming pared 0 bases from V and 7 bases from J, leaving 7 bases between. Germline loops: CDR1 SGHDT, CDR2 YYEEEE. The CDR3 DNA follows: TGTGCCAGCAGCTTGGTAGGGGGCGGGGAGCTGTTTTTT. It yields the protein CASSLVGGGELFF.

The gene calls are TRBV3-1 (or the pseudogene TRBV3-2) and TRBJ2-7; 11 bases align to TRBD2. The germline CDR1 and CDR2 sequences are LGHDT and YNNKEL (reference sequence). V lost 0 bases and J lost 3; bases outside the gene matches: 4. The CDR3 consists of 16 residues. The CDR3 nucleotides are TGTGCCAGCAGCCAAGACGGGACTAGCGGCGACTACGAGCAGTACTTC. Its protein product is CASSQDGTSGDYEQYF.

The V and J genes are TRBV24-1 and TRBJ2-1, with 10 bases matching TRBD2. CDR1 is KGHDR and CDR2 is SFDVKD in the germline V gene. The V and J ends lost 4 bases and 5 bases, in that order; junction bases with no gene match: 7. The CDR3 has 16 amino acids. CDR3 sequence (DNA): TGTGCCACCAGTGAGCGGGGACTAGCGCCCCACAATGAGCAGTTCTTC. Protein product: CATSERGLAPHNEQFF.

The CDR3: CAWRATGAGANVLTF. For the CDR3, the DNA is TGTGCCTGGAGAGCAACGGGGGCTGGGGCCAACGTCCTGACTTTC. The chain combines TRBV30 with TRBJ2-6; a possible D gene is TRBD2 (6 bases). V was shortened by 3 bases and J by 2 bases, with 11 bases between the two germline ends. The germline gives CDR1 GTSNPN, CDR2 SVGIG (reference sequence). The CDR3 consists of 15 residues.

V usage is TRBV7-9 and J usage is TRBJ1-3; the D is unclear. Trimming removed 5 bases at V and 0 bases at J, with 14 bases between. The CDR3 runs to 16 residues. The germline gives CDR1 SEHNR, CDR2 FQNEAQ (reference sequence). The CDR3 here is CASSPRGLSSGNTIYF. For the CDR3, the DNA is TGTGCCAGCAGCCCCCGAGGGCTCTCCTCTGGAAACACCATATATTTT.

CDR3 amino acids: CASSLAGVSYNSPLHF. DNA of the CDR3: TGTGCCAGCAGTTTAGCGGGGGTGAGCTATAATTCACCCCTCCACTTT. This rearrangement joins TRBV6-2 or TRBV6-3 to TRBJ1-6; D is possibly TRBD1 (5 bases). In germline, CDR1 is MNHEY, CDR2 SVGEGT. Trimming took 4 bases from V and 3 from J, leaving 13 bases between them. CDR3 size: 16 residues.

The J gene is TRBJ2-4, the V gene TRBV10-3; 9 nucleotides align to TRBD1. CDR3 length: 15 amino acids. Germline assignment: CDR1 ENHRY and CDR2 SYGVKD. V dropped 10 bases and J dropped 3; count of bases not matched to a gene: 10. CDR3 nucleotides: TGTGCCACGACCGACCGGACAGGGGACAAAAACATTCAGTACTTC. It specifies CATTDRTGDKNIQYF.

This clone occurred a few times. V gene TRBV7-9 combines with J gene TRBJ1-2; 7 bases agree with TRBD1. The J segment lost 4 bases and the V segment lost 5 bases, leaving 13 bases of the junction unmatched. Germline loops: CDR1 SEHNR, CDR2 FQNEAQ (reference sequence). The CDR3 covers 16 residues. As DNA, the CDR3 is TGTGCCAGCAGCAAACAAAGCGAGGGGGCCAGCTATGGCTACACCTTC. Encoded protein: CASSKQSEGASYGYTF.

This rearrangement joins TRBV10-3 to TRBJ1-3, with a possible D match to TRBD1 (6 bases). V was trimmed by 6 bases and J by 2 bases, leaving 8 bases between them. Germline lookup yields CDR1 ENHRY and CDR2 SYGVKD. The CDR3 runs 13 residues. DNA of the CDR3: TGTGCCATCAGGGACAGCACTGGAAACACCATATATTTT. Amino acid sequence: CAIRDSTGNTIYF.

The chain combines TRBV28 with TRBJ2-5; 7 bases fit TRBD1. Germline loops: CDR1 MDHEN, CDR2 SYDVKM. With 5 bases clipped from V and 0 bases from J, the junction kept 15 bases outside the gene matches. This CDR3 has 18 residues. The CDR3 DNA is TGTGCCAGCAGTCCAAGACAGGGCCTGGACTTGTACCAAGAGACCCAGTACTTC. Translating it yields CASSPRQGLDLYQETQYF.

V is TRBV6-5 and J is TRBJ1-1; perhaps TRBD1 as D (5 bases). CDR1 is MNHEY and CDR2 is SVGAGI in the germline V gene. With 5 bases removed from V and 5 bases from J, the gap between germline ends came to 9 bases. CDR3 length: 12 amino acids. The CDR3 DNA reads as TGTGCCAGCAGTCTAGGGGTGACTGAAGCTTTCTTT. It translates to CASSLGVTEAFF.

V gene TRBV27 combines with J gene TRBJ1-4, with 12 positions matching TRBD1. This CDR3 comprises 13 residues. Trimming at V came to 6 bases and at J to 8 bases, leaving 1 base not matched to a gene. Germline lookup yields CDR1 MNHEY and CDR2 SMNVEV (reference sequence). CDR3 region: CASRGTGGEKLFF. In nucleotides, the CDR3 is TGTGCCAGCAGGGGGACAGGGGGCGAAAAACTGTTTTTT.

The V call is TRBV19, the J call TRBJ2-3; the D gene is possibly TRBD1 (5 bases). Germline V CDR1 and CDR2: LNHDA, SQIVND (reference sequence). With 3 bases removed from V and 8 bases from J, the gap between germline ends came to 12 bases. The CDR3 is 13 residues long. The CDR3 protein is CASSIDQGPTQYF. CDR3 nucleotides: TGTGCCAGTAGTATCGATCAGGGCCCTACGCAGTATTTT.

The CDR3 spells CASRSLRQGTETQYF. CDR3 DNA sequence: TGTGCCAGTAGGTCCCTCCGACAGGGGACAGAGACCCAGTACTTC. The genes are TRBV19 and TRBJ2-5, with 8 nucleotides matching TRBD1. Germline V CDR1 and CDR2: LNHDA, SQIVND (reference sequence). V lost 6 bases and J lost 4; bases outside the gene matches: 10. This CDR3 contains 15 residues.

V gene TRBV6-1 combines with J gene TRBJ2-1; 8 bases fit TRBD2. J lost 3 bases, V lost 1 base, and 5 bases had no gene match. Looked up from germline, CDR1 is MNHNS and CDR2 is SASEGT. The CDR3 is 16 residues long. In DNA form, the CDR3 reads TGTGCCAGCAGTGAAGTAGCGGGGAGAAACTACAATGAGCAGTTCTTC. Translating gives CASSEVAGRNYNEQFF.

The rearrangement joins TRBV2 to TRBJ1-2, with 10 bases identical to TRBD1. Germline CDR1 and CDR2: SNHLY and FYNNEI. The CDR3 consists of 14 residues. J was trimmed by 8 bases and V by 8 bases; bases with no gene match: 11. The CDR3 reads CASGISGTGVGYTF. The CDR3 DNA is TGTGCCAGCGGAATTTCCGGGACAGGGGTCGGCTACACCTTC.

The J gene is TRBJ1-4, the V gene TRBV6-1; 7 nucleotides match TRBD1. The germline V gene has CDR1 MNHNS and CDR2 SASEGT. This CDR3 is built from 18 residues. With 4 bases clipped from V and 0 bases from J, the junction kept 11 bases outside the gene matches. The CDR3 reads CASSVPRSGGSTNEKLFF. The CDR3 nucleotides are TGTGCCAGCAGTGTTCCGAGGTCAGGGGGATCAACTAATGAAAAACTGTTTTTT.

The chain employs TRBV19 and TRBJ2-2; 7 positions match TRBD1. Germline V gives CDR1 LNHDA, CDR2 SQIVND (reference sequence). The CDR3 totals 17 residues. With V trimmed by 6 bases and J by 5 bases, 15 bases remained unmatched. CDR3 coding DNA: TGTGCCAGTAGGACTTTTCTGGGACAGATACAGACCGGGGAGCTGTTTTTT. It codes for CASRTFLGQIQTGELFF.